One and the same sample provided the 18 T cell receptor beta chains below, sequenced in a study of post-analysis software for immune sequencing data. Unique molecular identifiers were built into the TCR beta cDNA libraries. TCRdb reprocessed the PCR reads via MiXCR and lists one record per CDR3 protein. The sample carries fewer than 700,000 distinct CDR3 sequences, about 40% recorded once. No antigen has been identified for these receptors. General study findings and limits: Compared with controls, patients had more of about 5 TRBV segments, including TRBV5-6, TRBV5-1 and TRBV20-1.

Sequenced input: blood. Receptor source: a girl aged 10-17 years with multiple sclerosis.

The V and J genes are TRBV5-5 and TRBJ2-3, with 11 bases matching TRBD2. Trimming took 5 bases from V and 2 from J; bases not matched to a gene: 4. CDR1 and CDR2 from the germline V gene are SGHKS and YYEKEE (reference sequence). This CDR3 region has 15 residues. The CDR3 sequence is CASRFSGRATDTQYF. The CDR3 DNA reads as TGTGCCAGCAGATTTAGCGGGAGGGCCACAGATACGCAGTATTTT.

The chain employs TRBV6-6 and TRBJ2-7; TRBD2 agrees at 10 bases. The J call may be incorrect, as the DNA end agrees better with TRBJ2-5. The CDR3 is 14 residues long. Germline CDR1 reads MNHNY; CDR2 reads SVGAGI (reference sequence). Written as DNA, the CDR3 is TGTGCCAGCAGACCCGGGACTAGCGATGAGACCCAGTACTTC. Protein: CASRPGTSDETQYF.

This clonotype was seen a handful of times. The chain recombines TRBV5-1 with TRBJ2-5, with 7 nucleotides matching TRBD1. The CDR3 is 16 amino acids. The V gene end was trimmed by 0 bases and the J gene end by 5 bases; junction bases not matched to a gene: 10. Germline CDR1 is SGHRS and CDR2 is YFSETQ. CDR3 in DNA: TGCGCCAGCAGCTTGGCCGTAACAGGGGCCGGGGAGACCCAGTACTTC. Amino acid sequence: CASSLAVTGAGETQYF.

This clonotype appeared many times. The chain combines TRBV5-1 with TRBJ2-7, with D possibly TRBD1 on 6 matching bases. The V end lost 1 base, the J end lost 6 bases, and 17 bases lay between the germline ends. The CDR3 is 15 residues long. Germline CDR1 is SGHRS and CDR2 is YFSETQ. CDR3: CASSLISGGGGEQYF. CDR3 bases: TGCGCCAGCAGCTTGATCAGCGGTGGGGGCGGCGAGCAGTACTTC.

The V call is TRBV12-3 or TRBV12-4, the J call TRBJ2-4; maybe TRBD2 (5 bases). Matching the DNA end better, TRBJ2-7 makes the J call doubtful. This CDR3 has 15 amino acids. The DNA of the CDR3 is TGTGCCAGCAGTGCGGGCAGCAGTAGTCGCTACGAGCAGTACTTC. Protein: CASSAGSSSRYEQYF.

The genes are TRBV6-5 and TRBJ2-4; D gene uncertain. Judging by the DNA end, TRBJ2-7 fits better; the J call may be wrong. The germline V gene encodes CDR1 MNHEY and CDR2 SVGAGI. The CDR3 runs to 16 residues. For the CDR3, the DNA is TGTGCCAGCAGTTACGGGTACGCCTATACCGGTGACGAGCAGTACTTC. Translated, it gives CASSYGYAYTGDEQYF.

CDR3 nucleotides: TGCAGCGTGGATACACAGACAGGAGCTAACTATGGCTACACCTTC. Its protein product is CSVDTQTGANYGYTF. The rearrangement links TRBV29-1 to TRBJ1-2, with D perhaps TRBD1 (6 bases). CDR3 length: 15 amino acids. The germline CDR1 and CDR2 sequences are SQVTM and ANQGSEA. Trimming took 6 bases from V and 0 from J, leaving 17 bases between them. Drawing the rest from reference TRBV29-1 and TRBJ1-2, the complete variable domain is SAVISQKPSRDICQRGTSLTIQCQVDSQVTMMFWYRQQPGQSLTLIATANQGSEATYESGFVIDKFPISRPNLTFSTLTVSNMSPEDSSIYLCSVDTQTGANYGYTFGSGTRLTVV.

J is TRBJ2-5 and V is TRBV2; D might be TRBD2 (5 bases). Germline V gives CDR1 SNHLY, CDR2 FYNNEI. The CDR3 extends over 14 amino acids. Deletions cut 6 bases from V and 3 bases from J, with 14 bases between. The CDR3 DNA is TGTGCCAGCAGACCAACTAGTACCGAAGAGACCCAGTACTTC. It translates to CASRPTSTEETQYF. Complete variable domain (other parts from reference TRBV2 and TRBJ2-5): EPEVTQTPSHQVTQMGQEVILRCVPISNHLYFYWYRQILGQKVEFLVSFYNNEISEKSEIFDDQFSVERPDGSNFTLKIRSTKLEDSAMYFCASRPTSTEETQYFGPGTRLLVL.

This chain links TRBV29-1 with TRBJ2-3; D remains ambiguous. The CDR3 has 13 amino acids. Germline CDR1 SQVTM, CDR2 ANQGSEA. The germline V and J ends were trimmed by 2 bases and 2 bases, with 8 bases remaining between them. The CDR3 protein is CSVETQLTDTQYF. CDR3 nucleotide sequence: TGCAGCGTTGAAACTCAGCTCACAGATACGCAGTATTTT.

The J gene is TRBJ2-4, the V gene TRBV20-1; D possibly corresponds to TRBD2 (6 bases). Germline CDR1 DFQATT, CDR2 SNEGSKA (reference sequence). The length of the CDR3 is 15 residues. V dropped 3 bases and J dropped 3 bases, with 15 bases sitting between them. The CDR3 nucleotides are TGCAGTGCTAGCGGGGTTCTCGGGGGCAAAAACATTCAGTACTTC. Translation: CSASGVLGGKNIQYF.

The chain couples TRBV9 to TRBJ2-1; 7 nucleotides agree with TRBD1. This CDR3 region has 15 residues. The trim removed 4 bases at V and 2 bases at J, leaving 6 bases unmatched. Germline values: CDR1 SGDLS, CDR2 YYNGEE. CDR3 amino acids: CASSPRQGAYNEQFF. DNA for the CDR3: TGTGCCAGCAGCCCAAGACAGGGCGCCTACAATGAGCAGTTCTTC. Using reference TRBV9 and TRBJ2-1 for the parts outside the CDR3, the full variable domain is DSGVTQTPKHLITATGQRVTLRCSPRSGDLSVYWYQQSLDQGLQFLIQYYNGEERAKGNILERFSAQQFPDLHSELNLSSLELGDSALYFCASSPRQGAYNEQFFGPGTRLTVL.

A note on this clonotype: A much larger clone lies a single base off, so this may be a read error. CDR3 DNA sequence: TGCAGCGTTGTCAGCTCCTACGAGCAGTACTTC. Residues: CSVVSSYEQYF. V usage is TRBV29-1 and J usage is TRBJ2-7; D gene uncertain. With 4 bases removed from V and 0 bases from J, the gap between germline ends came to 4 bases. The germline gives CDR1 SQVTM, CDR2 ANQGSEA. This CDR3 is 11 amino acids long.

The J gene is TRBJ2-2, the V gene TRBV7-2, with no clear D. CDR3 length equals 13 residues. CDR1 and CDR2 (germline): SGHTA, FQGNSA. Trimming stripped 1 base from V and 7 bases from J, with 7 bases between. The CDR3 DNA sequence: TGTGCCAGCAGCTTAGTCCTGATCGGGGAGCTGTTTTTT. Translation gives CASSLVLIGELFF.

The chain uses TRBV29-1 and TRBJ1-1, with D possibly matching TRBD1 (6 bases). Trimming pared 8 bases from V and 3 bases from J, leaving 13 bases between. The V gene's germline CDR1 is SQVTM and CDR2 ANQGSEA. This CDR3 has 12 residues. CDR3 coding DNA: TGCAGCACCACAGGGATGTACACTGAAGCTTTCTTT. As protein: CSTTGMYTEAFF.

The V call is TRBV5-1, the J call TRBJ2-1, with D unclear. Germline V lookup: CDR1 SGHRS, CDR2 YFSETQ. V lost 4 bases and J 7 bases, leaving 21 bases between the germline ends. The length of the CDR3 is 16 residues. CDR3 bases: TGCGCCAGCAGCCAAAGCCCGGGCCTACAAAGGAATGAGCAGTTCTTC. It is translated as CASSQSPGLQRNEQFF.

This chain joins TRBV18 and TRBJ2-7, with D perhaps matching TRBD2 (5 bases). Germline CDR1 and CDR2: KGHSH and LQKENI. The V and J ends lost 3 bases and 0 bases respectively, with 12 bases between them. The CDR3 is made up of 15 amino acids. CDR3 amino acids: CASSPFGLTSYEQYF. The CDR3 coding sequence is TGTGCCAGCTCACCGTTTGGACTGACCTCCTACGAGCAGTACTTC.

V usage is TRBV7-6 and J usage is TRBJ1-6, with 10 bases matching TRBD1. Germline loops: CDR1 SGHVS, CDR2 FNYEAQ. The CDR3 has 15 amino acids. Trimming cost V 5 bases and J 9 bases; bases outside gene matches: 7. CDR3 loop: CASSPTGGLGSPLHF. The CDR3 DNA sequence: TGTGCCAGCAGCCCGACAGGGGGCCTTGGTTCACCCCTCCACTTT. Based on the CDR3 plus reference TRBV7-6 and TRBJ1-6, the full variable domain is GAGVSQSPRYKVTKRGQDVALRCDPISGHVSLYWYRQALGQGPEFLTYFNYEAQQDKSGLPNDRFSAERPEGSISTLTIQRTEQRDSAMYRCASSPTGGLGSPLHFGNGTRLTVT.

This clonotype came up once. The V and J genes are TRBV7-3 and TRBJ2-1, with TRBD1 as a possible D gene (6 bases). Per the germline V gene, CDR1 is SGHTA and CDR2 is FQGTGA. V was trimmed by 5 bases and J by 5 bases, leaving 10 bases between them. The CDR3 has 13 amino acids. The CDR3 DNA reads TGTGCCAGCAGCGCCAGGACAGACAATGAGCAGTTCTTC. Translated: CASSARTDNEQFF.